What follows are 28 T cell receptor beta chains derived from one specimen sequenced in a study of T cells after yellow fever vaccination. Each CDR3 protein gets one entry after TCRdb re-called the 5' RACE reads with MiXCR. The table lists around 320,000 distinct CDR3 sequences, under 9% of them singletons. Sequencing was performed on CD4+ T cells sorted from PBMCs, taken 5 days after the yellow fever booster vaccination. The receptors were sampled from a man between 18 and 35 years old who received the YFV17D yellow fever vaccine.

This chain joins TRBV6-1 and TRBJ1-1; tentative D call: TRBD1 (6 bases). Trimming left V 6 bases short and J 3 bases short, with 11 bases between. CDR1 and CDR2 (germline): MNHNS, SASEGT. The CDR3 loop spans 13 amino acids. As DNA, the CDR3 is TGTGCCAGCAGAAGGGGGTTCGACACTGAAGCTTTCTTT. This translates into CASRRGFDTEAFF.

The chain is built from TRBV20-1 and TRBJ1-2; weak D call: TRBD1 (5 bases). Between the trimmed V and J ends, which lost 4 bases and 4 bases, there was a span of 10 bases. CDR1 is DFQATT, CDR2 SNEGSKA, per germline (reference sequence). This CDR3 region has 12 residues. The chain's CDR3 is CSATGIGYGYTF. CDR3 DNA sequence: TGCAGTGCTACAGGGATCGGCTATGGCTACACCTTC.

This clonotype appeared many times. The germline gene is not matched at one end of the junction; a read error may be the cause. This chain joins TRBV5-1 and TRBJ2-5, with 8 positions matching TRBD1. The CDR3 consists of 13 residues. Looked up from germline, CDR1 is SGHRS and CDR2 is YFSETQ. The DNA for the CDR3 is TGTGCCAGCAGCCTAACAGGGGGAGAGACCCAGTACTTC. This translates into CASSLTGGETQYF.

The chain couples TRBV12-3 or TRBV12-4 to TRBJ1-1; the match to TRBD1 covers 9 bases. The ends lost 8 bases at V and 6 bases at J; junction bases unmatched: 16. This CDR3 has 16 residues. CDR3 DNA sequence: TGTGCCAGCCTCCGGGGGACAGGGTGGAGGCACTCTGAAGCTTTCTTT. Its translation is CASLRGTGWRHSEAFF.

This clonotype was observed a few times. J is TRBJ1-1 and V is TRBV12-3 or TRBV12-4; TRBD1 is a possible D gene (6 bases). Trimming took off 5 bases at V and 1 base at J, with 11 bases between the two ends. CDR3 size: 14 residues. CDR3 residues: CASSPGHRNTEAFF. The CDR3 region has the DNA TGTGCCAGCAGTCCGGGACATCGGAACACTGAAGCTTTCTTT.

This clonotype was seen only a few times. CDR3 nucleotides: TGTGCCAGCAGTTACGGACAGTTCTCCTACAATGAGCAGTTCTTC. It translates to CASSYGQFSYNEQFF. The chain uses TRBV6-5 and TRBJ2-1; D is perhaps TRBD1 (6 bases). CDR1 and CDR2 (germline): MNHEY, SVGAGI. The CDR3 totals 15 residues. Trimming removed 2 bases at V and 0 bases at J, with 8 bases between.

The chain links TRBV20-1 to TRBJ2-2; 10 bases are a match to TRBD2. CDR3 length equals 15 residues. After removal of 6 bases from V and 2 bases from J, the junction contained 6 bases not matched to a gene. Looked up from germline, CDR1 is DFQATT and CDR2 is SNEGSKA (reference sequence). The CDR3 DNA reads TGCAGTGCGCCAAGGACTAGCGGTAACACCGGGGAGCTGTTTTTT. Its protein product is CSAPRTSGNTGELFF.

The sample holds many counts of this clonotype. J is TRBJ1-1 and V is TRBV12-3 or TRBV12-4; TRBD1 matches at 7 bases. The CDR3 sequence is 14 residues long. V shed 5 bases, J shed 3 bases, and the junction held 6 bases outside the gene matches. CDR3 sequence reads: CASSPKGGYTEAFF. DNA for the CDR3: TGTGCCAGCAGTCCGAAAGGGGGCTACACTGAAGCTTTCTTT.

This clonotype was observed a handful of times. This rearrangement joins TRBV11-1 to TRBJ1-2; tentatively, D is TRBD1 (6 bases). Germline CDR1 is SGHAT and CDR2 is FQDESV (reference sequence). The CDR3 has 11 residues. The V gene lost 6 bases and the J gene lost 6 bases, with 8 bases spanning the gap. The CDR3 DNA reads TGTGCCAGCAGGGACAGTGATGGCTACACCTTC. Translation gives CASRDSDGYTF.

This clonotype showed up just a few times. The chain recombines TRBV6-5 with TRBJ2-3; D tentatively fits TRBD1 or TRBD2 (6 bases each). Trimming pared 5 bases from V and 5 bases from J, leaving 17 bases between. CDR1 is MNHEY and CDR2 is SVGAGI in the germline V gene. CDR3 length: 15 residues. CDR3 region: CASSPSRGRIDTQYF. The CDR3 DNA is TGTGCCAGCAGTCCCTCTCGGGGGCGCATAGATACGCAGTATTTT.

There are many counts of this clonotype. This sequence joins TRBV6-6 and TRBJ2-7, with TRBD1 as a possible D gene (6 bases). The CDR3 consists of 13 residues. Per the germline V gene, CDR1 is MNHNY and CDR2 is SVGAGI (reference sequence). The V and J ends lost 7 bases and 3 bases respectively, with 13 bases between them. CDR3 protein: CASTGQLLYEQYF. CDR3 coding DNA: TGTGCCAGCACCGGACAGCTCCTCTACGAGCAGTACTTC.

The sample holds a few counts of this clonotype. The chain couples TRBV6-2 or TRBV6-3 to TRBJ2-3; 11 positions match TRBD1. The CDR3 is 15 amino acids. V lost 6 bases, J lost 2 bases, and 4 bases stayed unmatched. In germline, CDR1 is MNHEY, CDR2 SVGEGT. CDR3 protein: CASRRTGGITDTQYF. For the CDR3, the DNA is TGTGCCAGCAGAAGGACAGGGGGCATCACAGATACGCAGTATTTT.

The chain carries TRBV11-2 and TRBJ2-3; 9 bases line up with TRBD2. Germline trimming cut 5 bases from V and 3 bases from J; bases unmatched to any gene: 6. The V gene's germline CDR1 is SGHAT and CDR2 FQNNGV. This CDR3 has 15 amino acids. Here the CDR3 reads CASSRGGGGTDTQYF. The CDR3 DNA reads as TGTGCCAGCAGCCGAGGCGGGGGGGGAACAGATACGCAGTATTTT.

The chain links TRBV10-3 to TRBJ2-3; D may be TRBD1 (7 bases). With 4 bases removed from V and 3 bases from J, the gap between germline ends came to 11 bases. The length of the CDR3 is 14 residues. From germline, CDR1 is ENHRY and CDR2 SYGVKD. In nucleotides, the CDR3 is TGTGCCATCAGTGCAGGGGGGAGGACAGATACGCAGTATTTT. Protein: CAISAGGRTDTQYF.

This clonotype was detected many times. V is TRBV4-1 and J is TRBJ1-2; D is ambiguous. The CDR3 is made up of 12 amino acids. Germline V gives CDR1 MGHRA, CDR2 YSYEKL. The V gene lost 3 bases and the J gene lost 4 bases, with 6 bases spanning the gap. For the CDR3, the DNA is TGCGCCAGCAGCCAGGACGGCTATGGCTACACCTTC. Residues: CASSQDGYGYTF.

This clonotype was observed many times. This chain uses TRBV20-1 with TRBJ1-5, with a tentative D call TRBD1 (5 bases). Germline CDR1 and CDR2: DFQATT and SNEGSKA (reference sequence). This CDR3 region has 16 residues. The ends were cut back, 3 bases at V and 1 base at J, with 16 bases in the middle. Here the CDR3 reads CSASPLGAESNQPQHF. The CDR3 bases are TGCAGTGCTAGTCCGCTAGGGGCAGAGAGCAATCAGCCCCAGCATTTT.

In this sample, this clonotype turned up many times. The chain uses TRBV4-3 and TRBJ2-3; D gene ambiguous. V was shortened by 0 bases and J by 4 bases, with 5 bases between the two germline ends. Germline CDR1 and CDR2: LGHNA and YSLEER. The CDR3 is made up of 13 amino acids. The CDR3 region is CASSQDRPDTQYF. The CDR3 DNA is TGCGCCAGCAGCCAAGATAGGCCAGATACGCAGTATTTT.

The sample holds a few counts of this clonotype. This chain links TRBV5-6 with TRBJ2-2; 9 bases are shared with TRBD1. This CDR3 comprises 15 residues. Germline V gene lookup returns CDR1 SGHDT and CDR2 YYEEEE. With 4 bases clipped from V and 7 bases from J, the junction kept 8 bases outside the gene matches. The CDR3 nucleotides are TGTGCCAGCAGCAAAGACAGGGGGAACGGCGGGGAGCTGTTTTTT. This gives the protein CASSKDRGNGGELFF.

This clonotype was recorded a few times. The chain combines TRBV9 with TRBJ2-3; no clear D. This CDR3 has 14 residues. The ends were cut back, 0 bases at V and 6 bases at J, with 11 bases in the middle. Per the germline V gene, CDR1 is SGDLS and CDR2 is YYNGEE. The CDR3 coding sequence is TGTGCCAGCAGCGTAGGTGGTCAACGGGATACGCAGTATTTT. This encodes CASSVGGQRDTQYF.

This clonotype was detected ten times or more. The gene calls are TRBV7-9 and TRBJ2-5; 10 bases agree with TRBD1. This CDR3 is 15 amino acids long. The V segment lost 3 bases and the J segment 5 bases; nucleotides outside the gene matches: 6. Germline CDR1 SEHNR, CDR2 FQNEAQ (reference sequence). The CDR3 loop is CASSLVTGGVETQYF. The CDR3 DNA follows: TGTGCCAGCAGCTTGGTGACAGGGGGCGTTGAGACCCAGTACTTC.

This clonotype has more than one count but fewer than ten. The CDR3 protein is CASSFPPTGNEQFF. The CDR3 region has the DNA TGTGCCAGCAGCTTCCCCCCGACAGGTAATGAGCAGTTCTTC. The rearrangement links TRBV7-9 to TRBJ2-1; possibly TRBD1 for D (6 bases). CDR1 is SEHNR, CDR2 FQNEAQ, per germline (reference sequence). The CDR3 extends over 14 amino acids. V lost 3 bases and J lost 7, with 13 bases in between.

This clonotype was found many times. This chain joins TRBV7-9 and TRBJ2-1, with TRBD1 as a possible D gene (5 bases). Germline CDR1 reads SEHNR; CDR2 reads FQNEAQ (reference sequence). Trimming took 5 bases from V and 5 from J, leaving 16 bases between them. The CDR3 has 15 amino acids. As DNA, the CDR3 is TGTGCCAGCAGCCGGTCCCAGGGCTACAACAATGAGCAGTTCTTC. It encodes CASSRSQGYNNEQFF.

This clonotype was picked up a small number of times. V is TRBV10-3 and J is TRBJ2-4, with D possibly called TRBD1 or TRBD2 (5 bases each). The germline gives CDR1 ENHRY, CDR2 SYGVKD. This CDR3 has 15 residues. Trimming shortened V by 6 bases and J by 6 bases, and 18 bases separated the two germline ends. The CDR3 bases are TGTGCCATCAGAGGACAAGCGGCCGCCCCAAACATTCAGTACTTC. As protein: CAIRGQAAAPNIQYF.

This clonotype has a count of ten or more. The CDR3 loop is CASSRTAAGLVSYNEQFF. Written as DNA, the CDR3 is TGCGCCAGCAGCCGGACAGCCGCTGGACTAGTGTCCTACAATGAGCAGTTCTTC. This sequence joins TRBV4-3 and TRBJ2-1; D possibly corresponds to TRBD2 (7 bases). The V gene lost 4 bases and the J gene lost 1 base, with 20 bases spanning the gap. CDR3 length equals 18 residues. CDR1 and CDR2 from the germline V gene are LGHNA and YSLEER.

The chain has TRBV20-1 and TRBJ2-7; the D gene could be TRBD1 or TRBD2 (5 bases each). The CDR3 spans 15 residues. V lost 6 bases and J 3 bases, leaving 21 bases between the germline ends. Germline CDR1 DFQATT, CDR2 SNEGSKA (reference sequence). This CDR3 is CSAIKPGRSDYEQYV. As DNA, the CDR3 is TGCAGTGCAATAAAGCCGGGACGGTCGGACTACGAGCAGTACGTC.

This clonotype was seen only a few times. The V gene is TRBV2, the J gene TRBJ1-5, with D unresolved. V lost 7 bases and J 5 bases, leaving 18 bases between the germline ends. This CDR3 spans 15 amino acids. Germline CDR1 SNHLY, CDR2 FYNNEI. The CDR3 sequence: CASTWTGFYDQPQHF. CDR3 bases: TGTGCCAGCACTTGGACGGGGTTCTATGATCAGCCCCAGCATTTT.

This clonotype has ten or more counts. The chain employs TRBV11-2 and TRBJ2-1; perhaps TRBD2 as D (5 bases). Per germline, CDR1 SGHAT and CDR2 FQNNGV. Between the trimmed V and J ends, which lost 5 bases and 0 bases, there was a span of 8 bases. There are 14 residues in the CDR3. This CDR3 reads CASSLTSSYNEQFF. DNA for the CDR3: TGTGCCAGCAGCCTCACTAGCTCCTACAATGAGCAGTTCTTC.

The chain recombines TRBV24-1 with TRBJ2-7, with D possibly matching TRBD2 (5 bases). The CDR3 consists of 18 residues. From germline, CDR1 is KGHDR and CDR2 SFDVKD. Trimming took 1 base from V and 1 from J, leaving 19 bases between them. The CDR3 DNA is TGTGCCACCAGTGATTTCGCCTCAGGACGCGGGCGGTCCTACGAGCAGTACTTC. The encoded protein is CATSDFASGRGRSYEQYF.